These T cell receptor beta chains were read from a single sample in a study of T cell clones after liver transplantation. This table comes from immunoSEQ multiplex PCR, and its TCRdb copy is limited to in-frame clones, with some not included. The profile covers 98,000 or so clones, with around 83% appearing a single time and about 1% taken by the ten largest. The source was CD4+ T cells from blood, collected before liver transplant. All receptors come from a human donor who received a liver transplant. Each CDR3 is given with its conserved first and last residue. Fields, in order: D gene, clone size, V gene, J gene, CDR3 DNA, CDR3 protein. D genes are given only for firm matches. Rows give clone size only sometimes, using once, few, many, or a class for an expanded clone.

d_gene: NA; abundance: NA; v_gene: TRBV7-8; j_gene: TRBJ2-7; CDR3nt: TGTGCCAGCAGCCCGCGGGGACAGTCCTACGAGCAGTACTTC; CDR3aa: CASSPRGQSYEQYF
d_gene: TRBD1; abundance: NA; v_gene: TRBV6-4; j_gene: TRBJ1-2; CDR3nt: TGTGCCAGCAGTGACTCGTACAGGGGGAACTATGGCTACACCTTC; CDR3aa: CASSDSYRGNYGYTF
d_gene: NA; abundance: NA; v_gene: TRBV9; j_gene: TRBJ2-2; CDR3nt: TGTGCCAGCAGCGTGAAAGCCATGAACACCGGGGAGCTGTTTTTT; CDR3aa: CASSVKAMNTGELFF
d_gene: NA; abundance: NA; v_gene: TRBV2; j_gene: TRBJ2-5; CDR3nt: TGTGCCAGCAGTGCGGAATTCGCGCCGGGGCCTTTCCAAGAGACCCAGTACTTC; CDR3aa: CASSAEFAPGPFQETQYF
d_gene: NA; abundance: NA; v_gene: TRBV18; j_gene: TRBJ1-1; CDR3nt: TGTGCCAGCTCACGGGCAAGTGGTTCTGAAGCTTTCTTT; CDR3aa: CASSRASGSEAFF
d_gene: TRBD2; abundance: NA; v_gene: TRBV28; j_gene: TRBJ2-1; CDR3nt: TGTGCCAGCAGTTTTGGGCTAGCGGCGAACAATGAGCAGTTCTTC; CDR3aa: CASSFGLAANNEQFF
d_gene: NA; abundance: NA; v_gene: TRBV11-3; j_gene: TRBJ1-4; CDR3nt: TGTGCCAGCAGCCGCCTTAGTATGGGGTACTGGAGCGTGACTAATGAAAAACTGTTTTTT; CDR3aa: CASSRLSMGYWSVTNEKLFF
d_gene: NA; abundance: once; v_gene: TRBV5-1; j_gene: TRBJ2-3; CDR3nt: TGCGCCAGCAGCCCACAATTTAGCACAGATACGCAGTATTTT; CDR3aa: CASSPQFSTDTQYF
d_gene: NA; abundance: NA; v_gene: TRBV7-8; j_gene: TRBJ2-1; CDR3nt: TGTGCCAGCAGCTACAGGTCGGGGGTTGGCAATGAGCAGTTCTTC; CDR3aa: CASSYRSGVGNEQFF
d_gene: TRBD2; abundance: NA; v_gene: TRBV27; j_gene: TRBJ2-5; CDR3nt: TGTGCCAGCAGTCTCCTTAGCGGGGGGGAGACCCAGTACTTC; CDR3aa: CASSLLSGGETQYF
d_gene: TRBD2; abundance: NA; v_gene: TRBV7-3; j_gene: TRBJ2-5; CDR3nt: TGTGCCAGCAGCCCTAGCGGGGGACTTGGGACCCAGTACTTC; CDR3aa: CASSPSGGLGTQYF
d_gene: NA; abundance: NA; v_gene: TRBV6-1; j_gene: TRBJ1-3; CDR3nt: TGTGCCAGCAGTGAAGGTTGGTGGGGGGCGAGTGGAAACACCATATATTTT; CDR3aa: CASSEGWWGASGNTIYF
d_gene: TRBD2; abundance: once; v_gene: TRBV27; j_gene: TRBJ2-6; CDR3nt: TGTGCCAGCAGTTTAGGGAGGGCTGGGGCCAACGTCCTGACTTTC; CDR3aa: CASSLGRAGANVLTF
d_gene: NA; abundance: NA; v_gene: TRBV6-5; j_gene: TRBJ2-7; CDR3nt: TGTGCCAGCAGTTACGTTGAGGGCAGCTACGAGCAGTACTTC; CDR3aa: CASSYVEGSYEQYF
d_gene: NA; abundance: NA; v_gene: TRBV28; j_gene: TRBJ1-1; CDR3nt: TGTGCCAGCAGTCCATACACAGGGATTGCTGAAGCTTTCTTT; CDR3aa: CASSPYTGIAEAFF
d_gene: TRBD1; abundance: NA; v_gene: TRBV18; j_gene: TRBJ1-1; CDR3nt: TGTGCCAGCTCACCGGGACAGGCTTCCTCCTGGGGGAATACTGAAGCTTTCTTT; CDR3aa: CASSPGQASSWGNTEAFF